This paragraph reports one TCR beta chain. What it recognizes is unknown. CDR3 size: 14 residues. Germline CDR1 and CDR2: MDHEN and SYDVKM. Trimming cost V 1 base and J 3 bases; bases outside gene matches: 2. The data stem from a study of post-analysis software for immune sequencing data. Study outcomes and limitations: Included in a set of a handful of TRBV segments more frequent in patients than controls were TRBV5-6, TRBV5-1 and TRBV20-1. When compared against controls, multiple sclerosis patients showed significantly lower normalized Chao1 diversity.

The TCR beta cDNA libraries carried unique molecular identifiers. TCRdb passed the PCR reads through MiXCR, listing each CDR3 protein once. The sample yields 700,000 to 800,000 distinct CDR3 sequences, 25% to 30% seen once. Sequenced: blood. This chain uses TRBV28 with TRBJ2-7, with 8 bases aligning to TRBD2. The source of this sequence is a girl between 10 and 17 years old with multiple sclerosis. In nucleotides, the CDR3 is TGTGCCAGCAGTTTATTCGGGACTAGCTACGAGCAGTACTTC. Translating it yields CASSLFGTSYEQYF.